This T cell receptor beta chain was identified in a study of PD-1 blockade in mismatch repair-deficient tumors. Libraries were prepared by immunoSEQ multiplex PCR; TCRdb keeps only in-frame clonotypes and omits some of them. The sample has 100,000 to 150,000 clones, roughly 86% seen once. All patients were mismatch repair deficient, assessed by either PCR or immunohistochemistry. The source is an adult with mismatch repair-deficient cancer. The sequencing here drew on peripheral blood, taken 44 weeks after starting pembrolizumab.

CDR3 in DNA: TGTGCCAGCAGTTCCCAACCGGGACAGAGATACGAGCAGTACTTC. Translated, it gives CASSSQPGQRYEQYF. The chain joins TRBV7-2 to TRBJ2-7; 7 bases align to TRBD1. The ends lost 6 bases at V and 4 bases at J; junction bases unmatched: 12. Germline lookup yields CDR1 SGHTA and CDR2 FQGNSA. The CDR3 length is 15 residues.